This TCR beta chain was retrieved from a study of T-cell reconstitution after alpha-beta-depleted transplantation in children. Of note for this clonotype: Its cognate antigen is unknown.

Study observations and caveats: Two months or so post-transplant, alpha-beta T cells reportedly derived from several hundred expanded graft clones.

CDR3 length: 17 amino acids. Germline CDR1 reads MNHEY; CDR2 reads SMNVEV (reference sequence). The V end lost 4 bases, the J end lost 4 bases, and 23 bases lay between the germline ends. Unique molecular identifiers tagged the TCRbeta library. TCRdb reanalysed the PCR reads using MiXCR and keeps one entry per CDR3 protein. The table shows under 250,000 distinct CDR3 sequences, with under 30% occurring only once. The chain has TRBV27 and TRBJ2-7; D may correspond to TRBD1 or TRBD2 (6 bases each). This sequence originates from a female patient between 2 and 15 years old who had a stem cell transplant for congenital amegakaryocytic thrombocytopenia, so the T cells may come from the graft donor. The source material was PBMCs, mostly from graft donor cells, sampled 360 days after TCRalphabeta/CD19-depleted stem cell transplant. DNA of the CDR3: TGTGCCAGCAGTTCCTCCCCTGGGGGGACAAAAAGATACGAGCAGTACTTC. Protein product: CASSSSPGGTKRYEQYF.